Sequencing of this T cell receptor beta chain was carried out in a study of T cells expressing NK-cell markers. Germline lookup yields CDR1 SGHRS and CDR2 YFSETQ. CDR3 length: 17 amino acids. 5'RACE template switching with UMIs generated TCR beta cDNA. TCRdb reprocessed the 5' RACE reads, keeping one entry per CDR3 protein, no DNA. Its clone listing holds about 260,000 distinct CDR3 sequences. The chain recombines TRBV5-1 with TRBJ2-1; the TCRdb D gene call, TRBD1, has no DNA to confirm it. This TCR was recovered from a woman between 18 and 69 years old in good health. The sample comprised blood T cells: a sorted CD56 or NKG2C T cell subset, CD4+ or CD8+ T cells, or bulk PBMC T cells (not recorded which). CDR3: CASSSQRGRGALSEQFF.